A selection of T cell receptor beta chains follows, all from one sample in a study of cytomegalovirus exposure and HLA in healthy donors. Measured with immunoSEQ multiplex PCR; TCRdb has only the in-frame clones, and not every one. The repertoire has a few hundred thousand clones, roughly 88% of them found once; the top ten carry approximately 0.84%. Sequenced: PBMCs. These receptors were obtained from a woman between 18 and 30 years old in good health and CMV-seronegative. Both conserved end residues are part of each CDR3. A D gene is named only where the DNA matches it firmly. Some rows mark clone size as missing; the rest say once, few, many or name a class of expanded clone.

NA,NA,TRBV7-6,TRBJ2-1,CASSLDRSSYNEQFF,TGTGCCAGCAGCCTTGACAGGAGCTCCTACAATGAGCAGTTCTTC
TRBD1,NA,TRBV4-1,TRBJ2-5,CASSQEGTGAETQYF,TGCGCCAGCAGCCAAGAAGGGACAGGGGCGGAGACCCAGTACTTC
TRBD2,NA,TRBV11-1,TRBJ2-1,CASSPPGGFVQFF,TGTGCCAGCAGCCCCCCCGGGGGGTTTGTGCAGTTCTTC
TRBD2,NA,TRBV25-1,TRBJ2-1,CASSEGLAGGREQFF,TGTGCCAGCAGTGAAGGACTAGCGGGAGGGCGTGAGCAGTTCTTC
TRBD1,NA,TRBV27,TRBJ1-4,CASSPQGAATKLFF,TGTGCCAGCAGCCCCCAGGGGGCGGCCACTAAACTGTTTTTT
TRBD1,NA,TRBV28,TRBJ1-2,CASRPGTGGYGYTF,TGTGCCAGCAGGCCAGGGACAGGGGGCTATGGCTACACCTTC
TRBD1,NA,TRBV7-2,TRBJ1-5,CASSHHLQDRLNQPQHF,TGTGCCAGCAGCCATCACCTTCAGGACAGGCTGAATCAGCCCCAGCATTTT
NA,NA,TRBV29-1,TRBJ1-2,CSVRGNLDYGYTF,TGCAGCGTCCGGGGGAACCTAGACTATGGCTACACCTTC
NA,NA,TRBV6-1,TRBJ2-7,CASSEAGGGSYEQYF,TGTGCCAGCAGTGAAGCAGGGGGGGGTTCCTACGAGCAGTACTTC
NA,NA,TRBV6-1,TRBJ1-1,CASSETYTEAFF,TGTGCCAGCAGTGAAACATACACTGAAGCTTTCTTT
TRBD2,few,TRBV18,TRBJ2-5,CASSPREGVETQYF,TGTGCCAGCTCACCACGGGAGGGCGTCGAGACCCAGTACTTC
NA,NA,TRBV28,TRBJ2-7,CASSLGTSSYEQYF,TGTGCCAGCAGCCTCGGGACTTCGTCCTACGAGCAGTACTTC
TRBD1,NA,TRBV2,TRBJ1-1,CASRRTGGTEAFF,TGTGCCAGCAGGAGGACAGGGGGGACTGAAGCTTTCTTT
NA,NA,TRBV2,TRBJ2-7,CASSETASYEQYF,TGTGCCAGCAGTGAAACTGCCTCCTACGAGCAGTACTTC
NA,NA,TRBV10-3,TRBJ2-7,CAITRTADYEQYF,TGTGCCATCACCCGGACTGCAGACTACGAGCAGTACTTC
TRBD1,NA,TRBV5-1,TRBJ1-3,CASRMGQGGNTIYF,TGCGCCAGCAGAATGGGACAGGGAGGAAACACCATATATTTT
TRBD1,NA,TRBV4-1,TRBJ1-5,CASSQVVTGDQPQHF,TGCGCCAGCAGCCAAGTTGTGACAGGGGATCAGCCCCAGCATTTT
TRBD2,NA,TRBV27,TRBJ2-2,CASSLTSGRGAGELFF,TGTGCCAGCAGTTTGACTAGCGGGAGGGGGGCCGGGGAGCTGTTTTTT
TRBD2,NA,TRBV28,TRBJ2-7,CASSLTSGTYEQYF,TGTGCCAGCAGTTTGACTAGCGGGACCTACGAGCAGTACTTC
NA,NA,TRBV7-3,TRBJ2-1,CASSPTPDSTEQFF,TGTGCCAGCAGCCCCACACCGGACTCCACTGAGCAGTTCTTC
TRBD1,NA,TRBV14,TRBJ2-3,CASSQVGQASTDTQYF,TGTGCCAGCAGCCAAGTAGGACAGGCCTCCACAGATACGCAGTATTTT
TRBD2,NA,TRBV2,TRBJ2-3,CASSQREDTDTQYF,TGTGCCAGCAGTCAGCGGGAGGACACAGATACGCAGTATTTT
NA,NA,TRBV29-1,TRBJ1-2,CSVEDGINYGYTF,TGCAGCGTTGAGGACGGGATAAACTATGGCTACACCTTC
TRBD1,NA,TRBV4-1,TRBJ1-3,CASRGTGGNTIYF,TGCGCCAGCAGAGGGACAGGGGGAAACACCATATATTTT
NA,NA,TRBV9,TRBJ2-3,CASSVGGLDTQYF,TGTGCCAGCAGCGTAGGGGGACTAGATACGCAGTATTTT
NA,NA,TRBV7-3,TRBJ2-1,CASSLNAGSFPEQFF,TGTGCCAGCAGCTTAAATGCGGGGTCGTTCCCGGAGCAGTTCTTC
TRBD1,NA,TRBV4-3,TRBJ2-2,CASSQHLPGTGDTGELFF,TGCGCCAGCAGCCAACACCTTCCCGGGACAGGGGACACCGGGGAGCTGTTTTTT
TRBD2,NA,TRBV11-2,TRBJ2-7,CASSPAGGRRYEQYF,TGTGCCAGCAGCCCCGCCGGCGGGAGAAGGTACGAGCAGTACTTC
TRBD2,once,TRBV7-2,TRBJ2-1,CASSSTSGPYNEQFF,TGTGCCAGCAGCTCGACTAGCGGACCCTACAATGAGCAGTTCTTC
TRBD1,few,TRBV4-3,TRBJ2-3,CASSEDPARGLFTDTQYF,TGCGCCAGCAGCGAAGACCCGGCCAGGGGGCTTTTCACAGATACGCAGTATTTT
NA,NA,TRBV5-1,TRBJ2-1,CASSLDGTFSYNEQFF,TGCGCCAGCAGCTTGGATGGGACTTTCTCCTACAATGAGCAGTTCTTC
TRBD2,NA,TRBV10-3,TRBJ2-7,CAISDSGGLAPSYEQYF,TGTGCCATCAGTGATTCGGGAGGGTTAGCCCCCTCCTACGAGCAGTACTTC
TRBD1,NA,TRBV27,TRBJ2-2,CASSGARGRPGELFF,TGTGCCAGCAGTGGAGCCAGGGGGCGCCCCGGGGAGCTGTTTTTT
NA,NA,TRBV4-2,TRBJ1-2,CASSQELGYGYTF,TGTGCCAGCAGCCAAGAACTCGGCTATGGCTACACCTTC
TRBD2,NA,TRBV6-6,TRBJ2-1,CASSPIRGGRANEQFF,TGTGCCAGCAGCCCAATACGTGGCGGGAGGGCCAATGAGCAGTTCTTC
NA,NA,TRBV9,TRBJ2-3,CASSVSVGVGTDTQYF,TGTGCCAGCAGCGTATCGGTAGGGGTAGGCACAGATACGCAGTATTTT
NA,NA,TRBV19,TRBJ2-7,CASRPTLAHYEQYF,TGTGCCAGTAGGCCGACTCTAGCGCACTACGAGCAGTACTTC
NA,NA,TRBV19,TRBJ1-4,CASSAGGTTNEKLFF,TGTGCCAGTAGTGCCGGGGGGACAACTAATGAAAAACTGTTTTTT
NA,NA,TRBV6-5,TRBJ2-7,CASSYSAFGGPNEQYF,TGTGCCAGCAGTTACTCCGCCTTCGGAGGGCCGAACGAGCAGTACTTC
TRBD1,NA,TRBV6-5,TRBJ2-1,CASIGQVYNEQFF,TGTGCCAGCATTGGACAGGTGTACAATGAGCAGTTCTTC
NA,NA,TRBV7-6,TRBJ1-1,CASSLGQLNTEAFF,TGTGCCAGCAGCCTCGGACAGTTGAACACTGAAGCTTTCTTT
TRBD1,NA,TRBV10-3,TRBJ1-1,CAISERGQSLSEAFF,TGTGCCATCAGTGAGCGGGGACAGTCGCTCTCTGAAGCTTTCTTT
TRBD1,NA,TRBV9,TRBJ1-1,CASSATGDEIVEAFF,TGTGCCAGCAGCGCCACAGGGGATGAGATAGTCGAAGCTTTCTTT
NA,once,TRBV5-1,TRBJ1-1,CASSLMAASGTEAFF,TGCGCCAGCAGCTTGATGGCCGCCTCGGGCACTGAAGCTTTCTTT
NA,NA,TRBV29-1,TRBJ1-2,CSVVRVLGGGYTF,TGCAGCGTCGTCCGGGTTCTGGGTGGTGGCTACACCTTC
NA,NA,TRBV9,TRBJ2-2,CASSGGSALGELFF,TGTGCCAGCAGCGGCGGCTCGGCCCTCGGGGAGCTGTTTTTT
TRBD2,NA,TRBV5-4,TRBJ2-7,CASSFSGTSGSRYEQYF,TGTGCCAGCAGCTTCTCGGGGACTAGCGGGAGCCGATACGAGCAGTACTTC
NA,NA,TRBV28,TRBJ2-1,CASLSPTANNEQFF,TGTGCCAGCCTATCCCCGACAGCCAACAATGAGCAGTTCTTC
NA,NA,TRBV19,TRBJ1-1,CASSILGEGHTEAFF,TGTGCCAGTAGTATCCTAGGAGAGGGTCATACTGAAGCTTTCTTT
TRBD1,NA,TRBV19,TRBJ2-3,CASTRTGNTDTQYF,TGTGCCAGTACTAGGACAGGTAACACAGATACGCAGTATTTT
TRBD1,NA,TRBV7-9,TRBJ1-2,CASSSGQGMADWNGYTF,TGTGCCAGCAGCTCAGGACAGGGGATGGCTGACTGGAATGGCTACACCTTC
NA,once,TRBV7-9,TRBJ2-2,CASSLGQEDTGELFF,TGTGCCAGCAGCTTAGGGCAGGAAGACACCGGGGAGCTGTTTTTT
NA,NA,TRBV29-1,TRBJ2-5,CSVAPGETQYF,TGCAGCGTTGCCCCCGGAGAGACCCAGTACTTC
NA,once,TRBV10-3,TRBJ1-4,CAISEGGTGAYEKLFF,TGTGCCATCAGTGAGGGTGGGACTGGCGCCTACGAAAAACTGTTTTTT